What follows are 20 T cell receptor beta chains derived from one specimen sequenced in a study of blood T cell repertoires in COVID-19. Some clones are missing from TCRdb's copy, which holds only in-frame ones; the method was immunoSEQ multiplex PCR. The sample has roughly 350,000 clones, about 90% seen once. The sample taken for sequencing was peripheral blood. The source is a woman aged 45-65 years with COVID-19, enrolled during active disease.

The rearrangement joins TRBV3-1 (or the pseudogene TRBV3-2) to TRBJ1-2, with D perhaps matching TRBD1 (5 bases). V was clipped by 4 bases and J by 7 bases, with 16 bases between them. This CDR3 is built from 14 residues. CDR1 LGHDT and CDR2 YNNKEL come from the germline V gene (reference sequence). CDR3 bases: TGTGCCAGCAGCCCTACCGGGGGAGCCGCTGGCTACACCTTC. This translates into CASSPTGGAAGYTF.

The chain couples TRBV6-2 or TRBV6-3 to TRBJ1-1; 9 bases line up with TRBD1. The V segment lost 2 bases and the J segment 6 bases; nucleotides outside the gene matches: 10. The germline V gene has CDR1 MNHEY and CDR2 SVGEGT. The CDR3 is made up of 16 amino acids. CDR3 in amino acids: CASSYRPTGGFPEAFF. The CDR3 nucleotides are TGTGCCAGCAGTTACCGCCCGACAGGGGGATTCCCTGAAGCTTTCTTT.

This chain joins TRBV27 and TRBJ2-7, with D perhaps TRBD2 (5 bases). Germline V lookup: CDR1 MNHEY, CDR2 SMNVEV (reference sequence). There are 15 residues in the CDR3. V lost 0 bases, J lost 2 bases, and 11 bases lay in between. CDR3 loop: CASSLSGRGTYEQYF. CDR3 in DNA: TGTGCCAGCAGTTTATCGGGCCGAGGGACCTACGAGCAGTACTTC.

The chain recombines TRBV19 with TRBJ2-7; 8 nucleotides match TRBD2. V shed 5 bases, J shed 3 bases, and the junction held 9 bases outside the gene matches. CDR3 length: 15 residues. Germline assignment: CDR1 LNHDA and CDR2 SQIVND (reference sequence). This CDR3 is CASSRMSGSSYEQYF. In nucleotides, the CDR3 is TGTGCCAGTAGTCGGATGAGCGGGAGTAGCTACGAGCAGTACTTC.

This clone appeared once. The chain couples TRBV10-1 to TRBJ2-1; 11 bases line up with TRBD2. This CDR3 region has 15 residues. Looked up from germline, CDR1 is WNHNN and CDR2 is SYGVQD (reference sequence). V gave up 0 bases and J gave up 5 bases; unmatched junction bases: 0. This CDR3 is CASSESTSGNNEQFF. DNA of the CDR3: TGCGCCAGCAGTGAGTCGACTAGCGGGAACAATGAGCAGTTCTTC.

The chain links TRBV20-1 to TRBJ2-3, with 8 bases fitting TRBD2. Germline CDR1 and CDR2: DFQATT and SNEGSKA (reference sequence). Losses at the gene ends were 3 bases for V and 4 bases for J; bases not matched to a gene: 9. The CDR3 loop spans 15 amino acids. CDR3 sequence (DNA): TGCAGTGCTAGTTTGTTAGCGGGATTGGCAGATACGCAGTATTTT. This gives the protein CSASLLAGLADTQYF.

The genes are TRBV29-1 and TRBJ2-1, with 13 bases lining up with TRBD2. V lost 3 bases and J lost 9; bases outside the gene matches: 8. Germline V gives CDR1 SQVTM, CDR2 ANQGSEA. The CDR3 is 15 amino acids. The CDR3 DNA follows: TGCAGCGTTGACGCTTGGACTAGCGGGAGCGGTGAGCAGTTCTTC. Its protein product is CSVDAWTSGSGEQFF.

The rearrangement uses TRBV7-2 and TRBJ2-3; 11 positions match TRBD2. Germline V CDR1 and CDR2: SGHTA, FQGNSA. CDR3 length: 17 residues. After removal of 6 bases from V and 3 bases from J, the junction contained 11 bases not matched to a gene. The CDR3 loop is CASRGGSSGRRTDTQYF. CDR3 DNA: TGTGCCAGCAGGGGGGGATCTAGCGGGAGGAGGACAGATACGCAGTATTTT. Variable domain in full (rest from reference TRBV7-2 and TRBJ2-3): GAGVSQSPSNKVTEKGKDVELRCDPISGHTALYWYRQSLGQGLEFLIYFQGNSAPDKSGLPSDRFSAERTGGSVSTLTIQRTQQEDSAVYLCASRGGSSGRRTDTQYFGPGTRLTVL.

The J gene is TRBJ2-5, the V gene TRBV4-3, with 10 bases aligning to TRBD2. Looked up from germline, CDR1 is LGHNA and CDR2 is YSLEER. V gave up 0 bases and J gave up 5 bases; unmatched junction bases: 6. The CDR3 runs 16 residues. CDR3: CASSQERAGGWETQYF. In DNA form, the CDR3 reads TGCGCCAGCAGCCAAGAACGAGCGGGAGGGTGGGAGACCCAGTACTTC.

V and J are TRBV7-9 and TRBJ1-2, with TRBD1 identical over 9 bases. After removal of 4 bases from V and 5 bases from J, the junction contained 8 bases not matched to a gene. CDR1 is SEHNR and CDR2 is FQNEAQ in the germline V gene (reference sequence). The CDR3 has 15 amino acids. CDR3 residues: CASSSSQGAEYGYTF. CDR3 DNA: TGTGCCAGCAGCTCTTCACAGGGGGCAGAGTATGGCTACACCTTC.

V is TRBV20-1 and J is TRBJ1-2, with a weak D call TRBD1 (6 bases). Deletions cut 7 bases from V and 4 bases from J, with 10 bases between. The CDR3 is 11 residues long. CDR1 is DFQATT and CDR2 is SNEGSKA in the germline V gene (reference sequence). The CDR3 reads CSDGTPYGYTF. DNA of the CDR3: TGCAGTGATGGGACACCCTATGGCTACACCTTC.

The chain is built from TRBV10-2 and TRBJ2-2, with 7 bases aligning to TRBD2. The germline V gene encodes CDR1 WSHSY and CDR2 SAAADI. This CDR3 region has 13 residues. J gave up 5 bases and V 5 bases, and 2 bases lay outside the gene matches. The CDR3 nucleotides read TGCGCCAGCAGTCCGCGGGAGACCGGGGAGCTGTTTTTT. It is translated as CASSPRETGELFF.

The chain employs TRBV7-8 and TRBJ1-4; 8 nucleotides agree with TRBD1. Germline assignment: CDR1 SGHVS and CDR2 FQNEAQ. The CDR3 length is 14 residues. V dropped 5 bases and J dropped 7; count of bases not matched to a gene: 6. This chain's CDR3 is CASSVAGGGEKLFF. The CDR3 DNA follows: TGTGCCAGCAGCGTGGCAGGGGGCGGTGAAAAACTGTTTTTT.

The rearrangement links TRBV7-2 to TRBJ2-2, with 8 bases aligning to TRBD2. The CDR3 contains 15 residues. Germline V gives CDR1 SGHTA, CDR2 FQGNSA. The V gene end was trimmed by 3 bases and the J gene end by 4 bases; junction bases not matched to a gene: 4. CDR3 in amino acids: CASSFSGAFTGELFF. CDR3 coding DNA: TGTGCCAGCAGCTTTAGCGGGGCTTTCACCGGGGAGCTGTTTTTT.

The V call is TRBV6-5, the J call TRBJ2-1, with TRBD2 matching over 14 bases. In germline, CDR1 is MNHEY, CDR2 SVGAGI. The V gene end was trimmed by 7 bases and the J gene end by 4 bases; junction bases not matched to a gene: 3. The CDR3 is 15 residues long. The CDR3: CASNRLAGGYNEQFF. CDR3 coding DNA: TGTGCCAGCAACCGACTAGCGGGAGGGTACAATGAGCAGTTCTTC.

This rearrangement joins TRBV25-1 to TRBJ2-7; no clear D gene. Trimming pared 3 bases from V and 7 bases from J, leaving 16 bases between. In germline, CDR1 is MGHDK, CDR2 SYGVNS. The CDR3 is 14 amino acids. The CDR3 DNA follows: TGTGCCAGCAGTGATCAGACTCACTCGGGTGAGCAGTACTTC. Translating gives CASSDQTHSGEQYF.

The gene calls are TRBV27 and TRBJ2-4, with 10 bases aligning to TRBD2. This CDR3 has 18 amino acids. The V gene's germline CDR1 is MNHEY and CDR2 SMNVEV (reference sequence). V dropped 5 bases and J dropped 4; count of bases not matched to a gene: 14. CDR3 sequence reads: CASSPMAASGSRKNIQYF. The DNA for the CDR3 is TGTGCCAGCAGTCCTATGGCGGCTAGCGGGAGCCGAAAAAACATTCAGTACTTC.

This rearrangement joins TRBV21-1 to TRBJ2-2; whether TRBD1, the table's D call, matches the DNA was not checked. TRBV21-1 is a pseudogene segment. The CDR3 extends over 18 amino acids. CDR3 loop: CASSKGPQDRGGTGELFF. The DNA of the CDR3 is TGTGCCAGCAGCAAAGGACCCCAAGACAGGGGGGGTACCGGGGAGCTGTTTTTT.

In nucleotides, the CDR3 is TGTGCCAGCAGCTCCCACAGCTCGGTCTACGAGCAGTACTTC. It codes for CASSSHSSVYEQYF. V gene TRBV21-1 combines with J gene TRBJ2-7; the DNA was not used to check the table's D call, TRBD1. TRBV21-1 is reported as a pseudogene. The CDR3 loop spans 14 amino acids.

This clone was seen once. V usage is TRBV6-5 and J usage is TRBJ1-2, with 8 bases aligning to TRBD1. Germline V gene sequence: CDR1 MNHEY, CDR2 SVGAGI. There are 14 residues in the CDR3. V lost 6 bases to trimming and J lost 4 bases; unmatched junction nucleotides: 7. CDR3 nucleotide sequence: TGTGCCAGCAGGTCAGACAGGGGAGGCTATGGCTACACCTTC. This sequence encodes CASRSDRGGYGYTF.